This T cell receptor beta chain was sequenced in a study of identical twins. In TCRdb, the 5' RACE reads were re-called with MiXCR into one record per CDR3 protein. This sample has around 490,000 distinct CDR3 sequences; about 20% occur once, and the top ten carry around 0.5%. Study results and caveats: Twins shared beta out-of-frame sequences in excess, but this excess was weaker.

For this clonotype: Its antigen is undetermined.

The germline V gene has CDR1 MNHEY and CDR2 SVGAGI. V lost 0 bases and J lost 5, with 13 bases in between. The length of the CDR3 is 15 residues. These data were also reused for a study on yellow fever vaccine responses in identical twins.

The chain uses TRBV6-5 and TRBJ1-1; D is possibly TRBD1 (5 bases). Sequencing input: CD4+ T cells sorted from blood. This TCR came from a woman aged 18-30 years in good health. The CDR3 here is CASSYSGGGGTEAFF. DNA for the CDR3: TGTGCCAGCAGTTACTCGGGCGGGGGAGGGACTGAAGCTTTCTTT.